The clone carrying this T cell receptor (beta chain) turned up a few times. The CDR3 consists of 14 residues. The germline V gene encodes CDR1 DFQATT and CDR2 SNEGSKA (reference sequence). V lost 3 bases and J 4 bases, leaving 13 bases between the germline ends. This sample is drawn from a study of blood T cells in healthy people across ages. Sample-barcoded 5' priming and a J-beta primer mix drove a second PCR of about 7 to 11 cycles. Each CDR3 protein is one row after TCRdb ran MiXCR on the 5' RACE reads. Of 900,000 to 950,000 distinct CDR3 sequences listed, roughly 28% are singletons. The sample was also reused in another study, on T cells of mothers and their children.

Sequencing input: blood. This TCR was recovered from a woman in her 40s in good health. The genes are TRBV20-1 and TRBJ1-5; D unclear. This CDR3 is CSASGGAMNQPQHF. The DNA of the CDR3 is TGCAGTGCTAGTGGAGGAGCGATGAATCAGCCCCAGCATTTT.